The entry that follows covers one T cell receptor (beta chain) sequence. Its antigen is as yet unknown. V gave up 5 bases and J gave up 4 bases; unmatched junction bases: 7. The CDR3 contains 16 residues. Per the germline V gene, CDR1 is SGHTA and CDR2 is FQGNSA. The data were taken from a study of CD8 T cells in ankylosing spondylitis. Overall study results and limits: In ankylosing spondylitis blood, a motif of fewer than 10 highly homologous TCR beta variants appeared characteristic. From matched ankylosing spondylitis synovial fluid, disease-linked clones were reportedly recovered at significantly enriched levels.

Library preparation for TCR beta used quantitative 5'-RACE with molecular barcodes. One entry per CDR3 protein results from TCRdb running MiXCR on the 5' RACE reads. The sample comprises approximately 150,000 distinct CDR3 sequences, 30% to 40% of which are singletons, and 6% rests with the top ten. This chain uses TRBV7-2 with TRBJ2-2; TRBD2 matches at 10 bases. Sequenced material: synovial fluid, either unsorted or a sorted T cell fraction (not recorded which). The sequence was collected from a male donor with ankylosing spondylitis. The CDR3 spells CASSTQAGGPTGELFF. The CDR3 DNA follows: TGTGCCAGCAGCACACAAGCGGGGGGGCCCACCGGGGAGCTGTTTTTT.